These T cell receptor beta chains were read from a single sample in a study of blood T cell repertoires in COVID-19. Profiling relied on immunoSEQ multiplex PCR, and the TCRdb table lists in-frame clones only, not all of them. The sample comprises 290,000 or so clones, 70% to 90% of which are singletons, and about 1.2% rests with the top ten. The sample comprised peripheral blood. These receptor sequences come from a man in his 70s with acute or convalescent COVID-19. The CDR3 runs from the conserved cysteine through the conserved F or W.

J gene: TRBJ2-3
V gene: TRBV18
CDR3 protein: CASSPNLAGATDTQYF

J gene: TRBJ2-1
V gene: TRBV28
CDR3 protein: CASGLRSEQFF

J gene: TRBJ2-5
V gene: TRBV5-6
CDR3 protein: CASSFGGRRQETQYF

J gene: TRBJ2-2
V gene: TRBV5-1
CDR3 protein: CASSLQGSGELFF

J gene: TRBJ1-2
V gene: TRBV6-2/TRBV6-3
CDR3 protein: CASSPWASYSTNYGYTF

J gene: TRBJ2-3
V gene: TRBV4-3
CDR3 protein: CASSQGASITDTQYF

J gene: TRBJ1-1
V gene: TRBV28
CDR3 protein: CASPSGQGGTEAFF

J gene: TRBJ2-5
V gene: TRBV2
CDR3 protein: CASSDTGQETQYF

J gene: TRBJ1-2
V gene: TRBV7-9
CDR3 protein: CASSLREAGYGYTF

J gene: TRBJ1-2
V gene: TRBV4-3
CDR3 protein: CASSPGSAGSYGYTF

J gene: TRBJ2-2
V gene: TRBV24-1
CDR3 protein: CATSDFRGAANTGELFF

J gene: TRBJ2-2
V gene: TRBV5-1
CDR3 protein: CASSRRTSVAGELFF

J gene: TRBJ2-1
V gene: TRBV9
CDR3 protein: CASSVSSGNYNEQFF

J gene: TRBJ2-1
V gene: TRBV25-1
CDR3 protein: CASSELGGQSNEQFF

J gene: TRBJ2-1
V gene: TRBV4-3
CDR3 protein: CASSQETGIGNEQFF

J gene: TRBJ1-4
V gene: TRBV30
CDR3 protein: CAWSVQWEKLFF

J gene: TRBJ1-5
V gene: TRBV19
CDR3 protein: CASSTRDRSNQPQHF

J gene: TRBJ1-2
V gene: TRBV3-1/TRBV3-2
CDR3 protein: CASSLTGGYTF

J gene: TRBJ1-4
V gene: TRBV19
CDR3 protein: CASSSSTHNEKLFF

J gene: TRBJ1-4
V gene: TRBV7-2
CDR3 protein: CASSVGGGANEKLFF

J gene: TRBJ1-1
V gene: TRBV3-1/TRBV3-2
CDR3 protein: CASRQGATNTEAFF

J gene: TRBJ1-1
V gene: TRBV11-2
CDR3 protein: CASSFGGRTEAFF

J gene: TRBJ1-1
V gene: TRBV7-2
CDR3 protein: CASTLERGTEAFF

J gene: TRBJ1-2
V gene: TRBV19
CDR3 protein: CASSGSWRANYGYTF

J gene: TRBJ1-2
V gene: TRBV28
CDR3 protein: CASSLLGQGYGYTF

J gene: TRBJ1-1
V gene: TRBV18
CDR3 protein: CASSLQGGDGAFF

J gene: TRBJ2-3
V gene: TRBV5-1
CDR3 protein: CASSRDRGAADTQYF

J gene: TRBJ1-1
V gene: TRBV9
CDR3 protein: CASAVRPGTGVEAFF

J gene: TRBJ1-6
V gene: TRBV30
CDR3 protein: CAWKGLDNSPLHF

J gene: TRBJ2-2
V gene: TRBV7-8
CDR3 protein: CASSLRTSGPGTGELFF

J gene: TRBJ2-3
V gene: TRBV19
CDR3 protein: CASSWRGAGSTDTQYF

J gene: TRBJ1-5
V gene: TRBV18
CDR3 protein: CASSQDSDSNQPQHF

J gene: TRBJ2-3
V gene: TRBV7-9
CDR3 protein: CASSPVRSLIDTQYF

J gene: TRBJ1-1
V gene: TRBV12-5
CDR3 protein: CASGLVQGAEAFF

J gene: TRBJ2-5
V gene: TRBV24-1
CDR3 protein: CATSGRRTGTTKGGETQYF

J gene: TRBJ2-7
V gene: TRBV28
CDR3 protein: CASSAPGTGGEQYF

J gene: TRBJ2-3
V gene: TRBV6-6
CDR3 protein: CASRGGQGPDTQYF

J gene: TRBJ1-2
V gene: TRBV27
CDR3 protein: CASKPRTANYGYTF

J gene: TRBJ2-3
V gene: TRBV6-6
CDR3 protein: CASSSPGRTDTQYF

J gene: TRBJ1-6
V gene: TRBV3-1/TRBV3-2
CDR3 protein: CATRSPGSNSPLHF

J gene: TRBJ1-3
V gene: TRBV6-5
CDR3 protein: CASSRTIGRNTIYF

J gene: TRBJ1-5
V gene: TRBV7-9
CDR3 protein: CASSLQGSSQPQHF

J gene: TRBJ2-6
V gene: TRBV24-1
CDR3 protein: CATSGGTGLSGANVLTF

J gene: TRBJ1-3
V gene: TRBV4-1
CDR3 protein: CASSQDDRGAGNTIYF

J gene: TRBJ2-1
V gene: TRBV25-1
CDR3 protein: CASSERDMRGQFF

J gene: TRBJ2-5
V gene: TRBV28
CDR3 protein: CASSSPGRETQYF

J gene: TRBJ2-1
V gene: TRBV4-2
CDR3 protein: CASSQPLASGKINEQFF

J gene: TRBJ2-5
V gene: TRBV5-1
CDR3 protein: CASSLNSAGLIQETQYF

J gene: TRBJ1-5
V gene: TRBV21-1
CDR3 protein: CASSNSTGTAYNTPQHF

J gene: TRBJ2-7
V gene: TRBV27
CDR3 protein: CASRLAGPTYEQYF

J gene: TRBJ2-1
V gene: TRBV11-3
CDR3 protein: CASSGTGGYNEQFF

J gene: TRBJ1-6
V gene: TRBV5-6
CDR3 protein: CASSVAGDSPLHF